The T cell receptor beta chain under discussion was sequenced for a study of blood T cells in healthy people across ages. Points on this clonotype: Its target is not known.

Primed by a sample-barcoded 5' primer and a J-beta primer mix, a second PCR proceeded for 7 to 11 cycles. All cDNA molecules were each tagged by a template-switch adaptor with 12 random nucleotides. TCRdb re-derived calls from the 5' RACE reads in MiXCR, one entry per CDR3 protein. The data show some 930,000 distinct CDR3 sequences, just under 30% seen once. This CDR3 is 16 amino acids long. With 5 bases clipped from V and 3 bases from J, the junction kept 9 bases outside the gene matches. CDR1 is SEHNR and CDR2 is FQNEAQ in the germline V gene (reference sequence). Findings and limits, study-wide: PBMCs went unsorted, and a conclusive naive versus antigen-experienced comparison was therefore prevented.

Another study also made use of these data, one on T cells of mothers and their children.

The rearrangement links TRBV7-9 to TRBJ2-1, with TRBD1 identical over 8 bases. Sequencing was performed on blood. This sequence originates from a woman aged 40 to 50 in good health. The CDR3 DNA sequence: TGTGCCAGCAGCCCTACGAACAGGGGGAGCTACAATGAGCAGTTCTTC. Translating it yields CASSPTNRGSYNEQFF.